The next 25 T cell receptor beta chains were all read from a single sample in a study of cytomegalovirus exposure and HLA in healthy donors. Primers: 60 Vbeta forward and 13 Jbeta reverse. The assay was immunoSEQ multiplex PCR, and TCRdb's table has in-frame clones only and misses some. Of roughly 100,000 clones in the sample, around 64% are singletons; the top ten hold approximately 3%. The sample consisted of PBMCs. The receptor source for this set is a man between 60 and 70 years old in good health and CMV-seronegative.

This sequence joins TRBV29-1 and TRBJ1-3; 7 positions match TRBD1. The CDR3 runs to 14 residues. The V segment lost 3 bases and the J segment 4 bases; nucleotides outside the gene matches: 6. CDR1 SQVTM and CDR2 ANQGSEA come from the germline V gene. The CDR3 DNA reads as TGCAGCGTTGATGAGGGGGCTGGAGGAAACACCATATATTTT. This sequence encodes CSVDEGAGGNTIYF.

This clone was observed a few times. The chain is built from TRBV29-1 and TRBJ2-5, with TRBD1 matching 7 bases. Looked up from germline, CDR1 is SQVTM and CDR2 is ANQGSEA. The CDR3 has 12 amino acids. V shed 6 bases and J 5 bases; nucleotides not matched to a gene: 6. The CDR3 DNA reads TGCAGCGTGGAGACAGGGTCGGAGACCCAGTACTTC. This gives the protein CSVETGSETQYF.

This sequence joins TRBV18 and TRBJ1-3; D is unclear. The germline V gene encodes CDR1 KGHSH and CDR2 LQKENI. Trimming cost V 0 bases and J 0 bases, with 9 bases left between them. The CDR3 runs to 16 residues. The CDR3 coding sequence is TGTGCCAGCTCACCACCGTCGGTCCACTCTGGAAACACCATATATTTT. It is translated as CASSPPSVHSGNTIYF.

V and J are TRBV11-2 and TRBJ2-2; no definite D call. Per the germline V gene, CDR1 is SGHAT and CDR2 is FQNNGV. The CDR3 loop spans 16 amino acids. The V end lost 3 bases, the J end lost 3 bases, and 14 bases lay between the germline ends. CDR3 residues: CASSFLLAADTGELFF. The CDR3 nucleotides are TGTGCCAGCAGCTTTCTCCTCGCCGCGGACACCGGGGAGCTGTTTTTT.

This clone has only one observation. The V call is TRBV2, the J call TRBJ1-1; weak D call: TRBD1 (6 bases). V dropped 5 bases and J dropped 4 bases, with 14 bases sitting between them. The CDR3 covers 14 residues. The germline gives CDR1 SNHLY, CDR2 FYNNEI. CDR3 protein: CASSSTGFGTEAFF. CDR3 bases: TGTGCCAGCAGTTCGACAGGTTTTGGCACTGAAGCTTTCTTT.

The rearrangement joins TRBV6-5 to TRBJ1-5, with D unresolved. Germline V gene sequence: CDR1 MNHEY, CDR2 SVGAGI. Trimming removed 2 bases at V and 4 bases at J, with 12 bases between. The length of the CDR3 is 15 residues. CDR3 loop: CASSYLVRENQPQHF. The CDR3 DNA sequence: TGTGCCAGCAGTTACCTTGTGCGGGAAAATCAGCCCCAGCATTTT.

V usage is TRBV2 and J usage is TRBJ2-5; 8 nucleotides line up with TRBD2. Trimming removed 8 bases from V and 5 bases from J; junction bases left unmatched: 7. The germline gives CDR1 SNHLY, CDR2 FYNNEI. The CDR3 is made up of 13 amino acids. The CDR3 loop is CASHSGGEETQYF. CDR3 DNA sequence: TGTGCCAGCCACAGCGGGGGCGAGGAGACCCAGTACTTC.

This clone was detected only once. A read error may produce the germline difference seen at one junction end. V gene TRBV5-4 combines with J gene TRBJ1-6, with D possibly being TRBD1 (5 bases). This CDR3 comprises 18 residues. CDR1 SGHNT and CDR2 YYREEE come from the germline V gene (reference sequence). The CDR3 DNA reads as TGTACCAGCAGCGCGAACATCAGGGAGGCGGGGTATAATTCACCCCTCCACTTT. Translating gives CTSSANIREAGYNSPLHF.

This rearrangement joins TRBV11-2 to TRBJ2-1; the D gene is possibly TRBD1 (5 bases). The V gene lost 1 base and the J gene lost 0 bases, with 10 bases spanning the gap. The CDR3 consists of 16 residues. From germline, CDR1 is SGHAT and CDR2 FQNNGV. The CDR3: CASSLVAGLSYNEQFF. CDR3 coding DNA: TGTGCCAGCAGCTTAGTGGCAGGGCTCTCCTACAATGAGCAGTTCTTC.

This rearrangement joins TRBV5-6 to TRBJ2-2, with D uncertain. Germline CDR1 SGHDT, CDR2 YYEEEE. CDR3 length equals 14 residues. V gave up 0 bases and J gave up 6 bases, with 9 bases separating them. This CDR3 reads CASSLAPVSGELFF. The CDR3 DNA is TGTGCCAGCAGCTTGGCCCCAGTTTCCGGGGAGCTGTTTTTT.

As regards this clone: The same CDR3 is also encoded by other DNA sequences in this sample. V usage is TRBV6-1 and J usage is TRBJ2-7; 7 nucleotides align to TRBD1. Per the germline V gene, CDR1 is MNHNS and CDR2 is SASEGT. V trimming: 4 bases; J trimming: 3 bases; junction bases outside the gene matches: 6. The CDR3 contains 14 residues. The DNA for the CDR3 is TGTGCCAGCAGTGCTAGACAGGGTCTCTACGAGCAGTACTTC. Amino acid sequence: CASSARQGLYEQYF.

The gene calls are TRBV28 and TRBJ1-2, with D unclear. This CDR3 spans 12 amino acids. Trimming took 5 bases from V and 2 from J, leaving 6 bases between them. Germline V gene lookup returns CDR1 MDHEN and CDR2 SYDVKM. CDR3 sequence: CASSTRNYGYTF. In nucleotides, the CDR3 is TGTGCCAGCAGTACGAGGAACTATGGCTACACCTTC.

V and J are TRBV19 and TRBJ1-5; TRBD1 matches 9 bases. There are 15 residues in the CDR3. Germline values: CDR1 LNHDA, CDR2 SQIVND (reference sequence). V lost 4 bases, J lost 2 bases, and 3 bases stayed unmatched. The CDR3 protein is CASSTTGGRNQPQHF. For the CDR3, the DNA is TGTGCCAGTAGTACAACAGGGGGCCGCAATCAGCCCCAGCATTTT. Based on the CDR3 plus reference TRBV19 and TRBJ1-5, the full variable domain is DGGITQSPKYLFRKEGQNVTLSCEQNLNHDAMYWYRQDPGQGLRLIYYSQIVNDFQKGDIAEGYSVSREKKESFPLTVTSAQKNPTAFYLCASSTTGGRNQPQHFGDGTRLSIL.

The chain couples TRBV15 to TRBJ1-2; the D gene is possibly TRBD1 (5 bases). The CDR3 is 15 amino acids. The germline V gene encodes CDR1 LNHNV and CDR2 YYDKDF (reference sequence). Trimming removed 2 bases from V and 3 bases from J, with 13 bases in between. CDR3 in amino acids: CATSRSGLSDYGYTF. CDR3 DNA: TGTGCCACCAGCAGATCAGGGTTATCAGACTATGGCTACACCTTC.

The rearrangement uses TRBV7-2 and TRBJ1-5; 7 nucleotides match TRBD1. Looked up from germline, CDR1 is SGHTA and CDR2 is FQGNSA. The CDR3 runs 14 residues. The V gene end was trimmed by 4 bases and the J gene end by 7 bases; junction bases not matched to a gene: 7. The CDR3 DNA is TGTGCCAGCAGCTCGAGACAGGGATTACAGCCCCAGCATTTT. It encodes CASSSRQGLQPQHF.

The chain joins TRBV15 to TRBJ2-3, with 12 positions matching TRBD2. This CDR3 has 18 amino acids. Germline V lookup: CDR1 LNHNV, CDR2 YYDKDF (reference sequence). J was trimmed by 3 bases and V by 0 bases; bases with no gene match: 7. Here the CDR3 reads CATSRDLPSGGVTDTQYF. The CDR3, as DNA: TGTGCCACCAGCAGAGATCTCCCTAGCGGGGGGGTAACAGATACGCAGTATTTT.

This CDR3 reads CASSLTGIGTEAFF. CDR3 nucleotides: TGCGCCAGCAGCTTGACAGGGATTGGCACTGAAGCTTTCTTT. V and J are TRBV5-1 and TRBJ1-1; a possible D gene is TRBD1 (6 bases). Trimming stripped 1 base from V and 4 bases from J, with 11 bases between. This CDR3 spans 14 amino acids. Looked up from germline, CDR1 is SGHRS and CDR2 is YFSETQ.

This clone appeared a single time. The chain carries TRBV28 and TRBJ2-3; possibly TRBD1 for D (6 bases). The germline gives CDR1 MDHEN, CDR2 SYDVKM. Trimming removed 4 bases from V and 0 bases from J, with 14 bases in between. The CDR3 extends over 16 amino acids. CDR3 in amino acids: CASSSRTATSTDTQYF. CDR3 bases: TGTGCCAGCAGTTCTAGGACAGCCACTAGCACAGATACGCAGTATTTT.

The rearrangement joins TRBV9 to TRBJ2-5; possible D gene TRBD1, 6 bases. The germline gives CDR1 SGDLS, CDR2 YYNGEE. Between the trimmed V and J ends, which lost 0 bases and 5 bases, there was a span of 23 bases. CDR3 length equals 18 residues. The CDR3 region has the DNA TGTGCCAGCAGCGTAGATTACGGGCTTCTTTGGGGGCATGAGACCCAGTACTTC. Amino acid sequence: CASSVDYGLLWGHETQYF.

J is TRBJ1-6 and V is TRBV28, with a weak D call TRBD1 (5 bases). The CDR3 consists of 15 residues. Germline V gene sequence: CDR1 MDHEN, CDR2 SYDVKM. The germline V and J ends were trimmed by 5 bases and 10 bases, with 18 bases remaining between them. The CDR3: CASSPPGPPGSPLHF. The CDR3 nucleotides are TGTGCCAGCAGTCCTCCAGGGCCACCTGGGTCACCCCTCCACTTT.

The rearrangement joins TRBV20-1 to TRBJ2-5; possible D gene TRBD1, 5 bases. This CDR3 has 11 amino acids. V was clipped by 4 bases and J by 5 bases, with 8 bases between them. Germline CDR1 is DFQATT and CDR2 is SNEGSKA (reference sequence). The CDR3 here is CSAIQAETQYF. The CDR3 DNA reads as TGCAGTGCTATACAGGCGGAGACCCAGTACTTC.

The genes are TRBV28 and TRBJ2-1; possibly TRBD1 for D (5 bases). The CDR3 sequence is 11 residues long. Germline V gene sequence: CDR1 MDHEN, CDR2 SYDVKM. V gave up 10 bases and J gave up 4 bases, with 8 bases separating them. Here the CDR3 reads CATAGYNEQFF. CDR3 nucleotide sequence: TGTGCCACCGCAGGGTACAATGAGCAGTTCTTC.

This chain joins TRBV10-1 and TRBJ1-5; no firm D call. The CDR3 contains 13 residues. CDR1 is WNHNN, CDR2 SYGVQD, per germline (reference sequence). Trimming pared 2 bases from V and 1 base from J, leaving 3 bases between. CDR3 in amino acids: CASSEQSNQPQHF. As DNA, the CDR3 is TGCGCCAGCAGTGAGCAAAGCAATCAGCCCCAGCATTTT.

The chain is built from TRBV6-5 and TRBJ1-2; no definite D call. Germline CDR1 reads MNHEY; CDR2 reads SVGAGI. The CDR3 is 10 residues long. The germline V and J ends were trimmed by 10 bases and 8 bases, with 11 bases remaining between them. CDR3 in amino acids: CATESYGYTF. DNA for the CDR3: TGTGCCACGGAGTCTTACGGCTACACCTTC.

The chain is built from TRBV7-3 and TRBJ2-1; TRBD1 agrees at 9 bases. CDR1 and CDR2 from the germline V gene are SGHTA and FQGTGA. The CDR3 consists of 14 residues. Trimming cost V 5 bases and J 6 bases; bases outside gene matches: 5. CDR3 coding DNA: TGTGCCAGCAGCCGCCGGGACAGGGTCAATGAGCAGTTCTTC. Translated, it gives CASSRRDRVNEQFF. Combining the CDR3 with reference TRBV7-3 and TRBJ2-1 gives the whole variable domain GAGVSQTPSNKVTEKGKYVELRCDPISGHTALYWYRQSLGQGPEFLIYFQGTGAADDSGLPNDRFFAVRPEGSVSTLKIQRTERGDSAVYLCASSRRDRVNEQFFGPGTRLTVL.